A selection of T cell receptor beta chains follows, all from one sample in a study of T cell repertoires in cytomegalovirus infection. MiXCR, applied by TCRdb to the reads, yields one record per CDR3 protein. The table lists about 920,000 distinct CDR3 sequences, approximately 31% of them singletons. No antigen has been assigned to these receptors. The source was cultured CD8+ T cells from PBMCs, collected from culture after CMV antigen stimulation. The receptors come from a human donor in good health (CMV status not recorded). Some clones in this sample may be carry-over from other donors' samples. Both conserved end residues are part of each CDR3. D genes are given only for firm matches. Expanded clones get a size class; other rows say once, few or many, or leave the size out.

D gene	clone size	V gene	CDR3 length	J gene	CDR3 DNA	CDR3 protein
-	-	TRBV19	13	TRBJ1-2	TGTGCCAGCCTAGGGGCGTCGATATATGGCTACACCTTC	CASLGASIYGYTF
TRBD2	-	TRBV19	15	TRBJ2-3	TGTGCCAGTAACCCTAGCGGGGCAAGCACAGATACGCAGTATTTT	CASNPSGASTDTQYF
TRBD2	-	TRBV5-5	16	TRBJ2-1	TGTGCCAGCAGCCACAGCGGGGGGAGCTCCTACAATGAGCAGTTCTTC	CASSHSGGSSYNEQFF
-	-	TRBV28	15	TRBJ2-3	TGTGCCAGCAGGGTTCAGGCTCTAGGGACAGATACGCAGTATTTT	CASRVQALGTDTQYF
-	-	TRBV7-6	13	TRBJ2-7	TGTGCCAGCAGCCCCGACGGGGTCTACGAGCAGTACTTC	CASSPDGVYEQYF
-	-	TRBV10-3	14	TRBJ2-3	TGTGCCATCAGTGAACGATCTAGCACAGATACGCAGTATTTT	CAISERSSTDTQYF
TRBD1	-	TRBV9	16	TRBJ2-5	TGTGCCAGCAGCGTAGGACAGGGGGGGTACCAAGAGACCCAGTACTTC	CASSVGQGGYQETQYF
TRBD2	-	TRBV9	20	TRBJ2-6	TGTGCCAGCAGCGTAGTTGCAGCGGGGGCCCATCTCTCTGGGGCCAACGTCCTGACTTTC	CASSVVAAGAHLSGANVLTF
-	few	TRBV6-2/TRBV6-3	13	TRBJ2-5	TGTGCCAGCAGTCAGACACCGCAAGAGACCCAGTACTTC	CASSQTPQETQYF
-	-	TRBV4-1	13	TRBJ1-2	TGCGCCAGCAGCCAAGAGGTCCTCTATGGCTACACCTTC	CASSQEVLYGYTF
-	many	TRBV6-5	15	TRBJ2-7	TGTGCCAGCAGCGAGGACTACTCTCTTACCGACGAGCAGTACTTC	CASSEDYSLTDEQYF
TRBD1	many	TRBV7-8	15	TRBJ1-2	TGTGCCAGCAGCTTCTCGACAGGGGGAGACTATGGCTACACCTTC	CASSFSTGGDYGYTF
TRBD2	-	TRBV9	14	TRBJ2-4	TGTGCCAGCAGCGTAGGGGGGGGCAAAAACATTCAGTACTTC	CASSVGGGKNIQYF
-	-	TRBV10-3	13	TRBJ2-2	TGTGCCATCCTGACCCCAACCACCGGGGAGCTGTTTTTT	CAILTPTTGELFF
-	few	TRBV6-6	15	TRBJ1-2	TGTGCCAGCAGTTCCCCCCCCGGGGAGGGCTATGGCTACACCTTC	CASSSPPGEGYGYTF
TRBD1	-	TRBV7-6	13	TRBJ2-5	TGTGCCAGCAGCTCCGGGACAGTAGAGACCCAGTACTTC	CASSSGTVETQYF
-	-	TRBV6-5	13	TRBJ2-5	TGTGCCAGCAGTTACAGGGCAGGGGAGACCCAGTACTTC	CASSYRAGETQYF
-	many	TRBV7-9	17	TRBJ2-6	TGTGCCAGCAGCTTAGAAGTTTGGGATACTGGGGCCAACGTCCTGACTTTC	CASSLEVWDTGANVLTF